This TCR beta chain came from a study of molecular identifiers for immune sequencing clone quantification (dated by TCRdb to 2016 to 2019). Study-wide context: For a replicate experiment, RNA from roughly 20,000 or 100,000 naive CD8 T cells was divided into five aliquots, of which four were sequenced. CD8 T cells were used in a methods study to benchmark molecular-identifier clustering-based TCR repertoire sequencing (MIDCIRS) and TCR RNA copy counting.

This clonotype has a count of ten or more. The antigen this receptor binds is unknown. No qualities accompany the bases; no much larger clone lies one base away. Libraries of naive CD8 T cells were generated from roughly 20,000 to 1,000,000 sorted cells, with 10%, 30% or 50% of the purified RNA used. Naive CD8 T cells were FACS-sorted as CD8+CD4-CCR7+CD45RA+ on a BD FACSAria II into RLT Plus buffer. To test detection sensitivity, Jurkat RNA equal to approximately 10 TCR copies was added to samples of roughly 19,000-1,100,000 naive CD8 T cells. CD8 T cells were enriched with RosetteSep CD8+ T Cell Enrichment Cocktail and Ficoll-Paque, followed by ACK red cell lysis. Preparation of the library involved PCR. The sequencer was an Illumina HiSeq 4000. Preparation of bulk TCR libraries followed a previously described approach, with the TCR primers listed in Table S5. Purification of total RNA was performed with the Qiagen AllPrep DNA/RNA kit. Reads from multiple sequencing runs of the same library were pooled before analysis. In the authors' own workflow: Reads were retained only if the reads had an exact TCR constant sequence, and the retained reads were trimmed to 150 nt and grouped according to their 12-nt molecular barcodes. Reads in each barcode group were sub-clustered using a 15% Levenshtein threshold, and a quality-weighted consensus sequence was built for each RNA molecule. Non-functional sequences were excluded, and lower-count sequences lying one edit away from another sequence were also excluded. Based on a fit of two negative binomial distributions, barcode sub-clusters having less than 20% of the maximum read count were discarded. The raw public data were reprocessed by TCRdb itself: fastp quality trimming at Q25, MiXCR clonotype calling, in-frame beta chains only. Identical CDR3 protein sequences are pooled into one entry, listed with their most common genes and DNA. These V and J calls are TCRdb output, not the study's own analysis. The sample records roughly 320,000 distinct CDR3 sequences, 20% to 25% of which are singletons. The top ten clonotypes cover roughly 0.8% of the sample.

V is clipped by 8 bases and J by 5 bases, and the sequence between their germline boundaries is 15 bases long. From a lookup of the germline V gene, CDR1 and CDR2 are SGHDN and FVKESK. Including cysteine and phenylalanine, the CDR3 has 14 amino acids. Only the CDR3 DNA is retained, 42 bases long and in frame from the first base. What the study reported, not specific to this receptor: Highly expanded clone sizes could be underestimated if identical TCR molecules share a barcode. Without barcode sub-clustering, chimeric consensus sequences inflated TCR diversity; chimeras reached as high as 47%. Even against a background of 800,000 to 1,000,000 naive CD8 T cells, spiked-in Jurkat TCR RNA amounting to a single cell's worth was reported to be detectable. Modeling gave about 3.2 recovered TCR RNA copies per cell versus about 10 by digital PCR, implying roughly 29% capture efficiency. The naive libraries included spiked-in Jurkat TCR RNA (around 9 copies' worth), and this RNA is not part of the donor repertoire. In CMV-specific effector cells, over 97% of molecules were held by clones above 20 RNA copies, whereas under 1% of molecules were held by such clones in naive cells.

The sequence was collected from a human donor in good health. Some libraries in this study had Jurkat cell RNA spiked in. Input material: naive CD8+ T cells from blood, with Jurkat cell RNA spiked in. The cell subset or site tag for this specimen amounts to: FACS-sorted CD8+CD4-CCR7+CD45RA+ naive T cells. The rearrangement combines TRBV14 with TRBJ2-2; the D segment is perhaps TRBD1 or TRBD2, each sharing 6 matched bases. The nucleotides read TGTGCCAGCGCGGGACACACAACTACCGGGGAGCTGTTTTTT. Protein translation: CASAGHTTTGELFF.